This passage covers 21 T cell receptor beta chains from one sample sequenced in a study of control samples from healthy donors and cancer patients. The assay was immunoSEQ multiplex PCR, and TCRdb's table has in-frame clones only and misses some. The sample records about 95,000 clones, 88% being singletons. The sample was blood. These receptors all come from a woman aged 70 to 79 in good health.

This chain links TRBV6-2 or TRBV6-3 with TRBJ1-1; D remains unclear. CDR3 size: 14 residues. Trimming cost V 0 bases and J 1 base, with 6 bases left between them. Germline loops: CDR1 MNHEY, CDR2 SVGEGT. The DNA for the CDR3 is TGTGCCAGCAGTTACTCGGGCAGGAACACTGAAGCTTTCTTT. It specifies CASSYSGRNTEAFF.

This chain connects TRBV19 to TRBJ1-1; the match to TRBD1 covers 8 bases. Germline CDR1 reads LNHDA; CDR2 reads SQIVND (reference sequence). This CDR3 is built from 16 residues. V lost 4 bases, J lost 3 bases, and 10 bases stayed unmatched. The CDR3 DNA sequence: TGTGCCAGTAGTACCACAGGGGGTGCCCACGACACTGAAGCTTTCTTT. Translation: CASSTTGGAHDTEAFF.

This clone was seen a handful of times. The V and J genes are TRBV6-2 or TRBV6-3 and TRBJ1-1; 10 positions agree with TRBD1. V dropped 4 bases and J dropped 5; count of bases not matched to a gene: 4. The CDR3 has 14 amino acids. CDR1 and CDR2 from the germline V gene are MNHEY and SVGEGT. CDR3: CASSSTGGLTEAFF. The CDR3 region has the DNA TGTGCCAGCAGTTCGACAGGGGGCTTGACTGAAGCTTTCTTT.

This clone has a handful of counts. The chain employs TRBV18 and TRBJ1-1; D unresolved. V lost 5 bases and J lost 3, with 16 bases in between. Germline V lookup: CDR1 KGHSH, CDR2 LQKENI. This CDR3 is 15 amino acids long. CDR3 nucleotides: TGTGCCAGCTCATCAACAGCCCGCGGAGACACTGAAGCTTTCTTT. This sequence encodes CASSSTARGDTEAFF.

The chain joins TRBV5-1 to TRBJ2-3, with D perhaps TRBD2 (7 bases). V was clipped by 10 bases and J by 6 bases, with 21 bases between them. The CDR3 length is 14 residues. CDR1 and CDR2 from the germline V gene are SGHRS and YFSETQ. In nucleotides, the CDR3 is TGCGCCTCGGCCCAGGGGCGGGGGTCGGATACGCAGTATTTT. Amino acid sequence: CASAQGRGSDTQYF.

The chain links TRBV2 to TRBJ1-2; TRBD1 is a possible D gene (5 bases). The CDR3 has 14 amino acids. The germline gives CDR1 SNHLY, CDR2 FYNNEI. V was clipped by 10 bases and J by 4 bases, with 19 bases between them. This chain's CDR3 is CAKRYLEGPYGYTF. CDR3 coding DNA: TGTGCCAAACGATACCTGGAGGGGCCCTATGGCTACACCTTC.

The rearrangement links TRBV4-3 to TRBJ1-4, with D uncertain. Trimming took off 5 bases at V and 8 bases at J, with 15 bases between the two ends. The CDR3 has 14 amino acids. Germline assignment: CDR1 LGHNA and CDR2 YSLEER. The CDR3 is CASSSDPGREKLFF. As DNA, the CDR3 is TGCGCCAGCAGCTCGGACCCCGGAAGGGAAAAACTGTTTTTT.

The chain recombines TRBV6-5 with TRBJ1-4; TRBD1 is a possible D gene (5 bases). V lost 4 bases and J 5 bases, leaving 11 bases between the germline ends. The CDR3 sequence is 14 residues long. CDR1 and CDR2 from the germline V gene are MNHEY and SVGAGI. The CDR3 is CASSWAGGNEKLFF. For the CDR3, the DNA is TGTGCCAGCAGTTGGGCGGGGGGAAATGAAAAACTGTTTTTT.

This chain uses TRBV6-2 or TRBV6-3 with TRBJ2-7; 8 positions match TRBD2. CDR1 is MNHEY, CDR2 SVGEGT, per germline. The CDR3 has 16 amino acids. The V gene end was trimmed by 5 bases and the J gene end by 0 bases; junction bases not matched to a gene: 9. The CDR3 region is CASSDPQRGPSYEQYF. CDR3 in DNA: TGTGCCAGCAGTGACCCCCAGCGGGGGCCCTCCTACGAGCAGTACTTC.

This clone was detected once. This chain joins TRBV6-2 or TRBV6-3 and TRBJ1-2; D might be TRBD1 (5 bases). The CDR3 runs to 15 residues. V shed 6 bases and J shed 4 bases, with 18 bases lying between them. Germline V gene lookup returns CDR1 MNHEY and CDR2 SVGEGT. As DNA, the CDR3 is TGTGCCAGCAGCCGAGATGGGGGTTCCACCTATGGCTACACCTTC. Its translation: CASSRDGGSTYGYTF.

This chain uses TRBV5-1 with TRBJ2-7, with D possibly matching TRBD1 (7 bases). The CDR3 has 19 amino acids. The germline gives CDR1 SGHRS, CDR2 YFSETQ. V was shortened by 0 bases and J by 2 bases, with 24 bases between the two germline ends. The CDR3 nucleotides are TGCGCCAGCAGCTTGGTAGGCGCGGGACAGACAACATGGACCTACGAGCAGTACTTC. As protein: CASSLVGAGQTTWTYEQYF.

The chain joins TRBV6-5 to TRBJ1-1; D gene uncertain. The CDR3 has 12 amino acids. The V end lost 7 bases, the J end lost 1 base, and 7 bases lay between the germline ends. Looked up from germline, CDR1 is MNHEY and CDR2 is SVGAGI. CDR3 nucleotides: TGTGCCAGCAAAGAAGAGAACACTGAAGCTTTCTTT. Translating gives CASKEENTEAFF.

This chain joins TRBV7-3 and TRBJ2-2; D unresolved. Trimming removed 3 bases from V and 6 bases from J, with 8 bases in between. Germline V gene lookup returns CDR1 SGHTA and CDR2 FQGTGA. The CDR3 covers 13 residues. The CDR3 nucleotides read TGTGCCAGCAGCTTGTATCGGTCCGGGGAGCTGTTTTTT. This translates into CASSLYRSGELFF.

The chain recombines TRBV30 with TRBJ2-5; tentative D call: TRBD1 (6 bases). Germline V CDR1 and CDR2: GTSNPN, SVGIG (reference sequence). The CDR3 has 12 amino acids. V lost 7 bases to trimming and J lost 1 base, with 10 bases between them. This CDR3 reads CAYDRPQETQYF. The CDR3 DNA follows: TGTGCCTACGACAGGCCCCAAGAGACCCAGTACTTC.

V gene TRBV18 combines with J gene TRBJ1-1; 8 nucleotides match TRBD1. V dropped 2 bases and J dropped 5; count of bases not matched to a gene: 7. This CDR3 contains 15 residues. Germline V gene data show CDR1 as KGHSH and CDR2 as LQKENI. CDR3 in amino acids: CASSPKTGGQTEAFF. CDR3 in DNA: TGTGCCAGCTCACCAAAAACAGGGGGACAGACTGAAGCTTTCTTT. The variable domain in full, completed from reference TRBV18 and TRBJ1-1, reads NAGVMQNPRHLVRRRGQEARLRCSPMKGHSHVYWYRQLPEEGLKFMVYLQKENIIDESGMPKERFSAEFPKEGPSILRIQQVVRGDSAAYFCASSPKTGGQTEAFFGQGTRLTVV.

This clone showed up just a few times. V and J are TRBV3-1 (or the pseudogene TRBV3-2) and TRBJ1-5; TRBD1 agrees at 8 bases. Germline V gene lookup returns CDR1 LGHDT and CDR2 YNNKEL (reference sequence). The junction had 5 bases not matched to a gene; V was cut back by 1 base and J by 3 bases. CDR3 length: 16 amino acids. CDR3 in amino acids: CASSQGQGRYNQPQHF. The CDR3 bases are TGTGCCAGCAGCCAAGGACAGGGGCGTTACAATCAGCCCCAGCATTTT.

The chain recombines TRBV5-4 with TRBJ1-5; the D is unclear. Germline V gene lookup returns CDR1 SGHNT and CDR2 YYREEE (reference sequence). The CDR3 totals 16 residues. Between the trimmed V and J ends, which lost 0 bases and 3 bases, there was a span of 13 bases. CDR3 sequence: CASSLEPVPTNQPQHF. The CDR3 DNA sequence: TGTGCCAGCAGCTTGGAGCCAGTCCCTACCAATCAGCCCCAGCATTTT.

The chain links TRBV30 to TRBJ2-5; 9 nucleotides match TRBD1. Germline V gives CDR1 GTSNPN, CDR2 SVGIG (reference sequence). V lost 4 bases, J lost 8 bases, and 5 bases stayed unmatched. The CDR3 is made up of 12 amino acids. The CDR3 protein is CAWTDRGPTQYF. CDR3 nucleotides: TGTGCCTGGACGGACAGGGGCCCTACCCAGTACTTC.

The chain joins TRBV20-1 to TRBJ1-2; no reliable D call. CDR1 and CDR2 (germline): DFQATT, SNEGSKA (reference sequence). The CDR3 runs to 10 residues. As DNA, the CDR3 is TGCATGGGAAGCGGCTATGGCTACACCTTC. Amino acids: CMGSGYGYTF.

The CDR3 sequence is CASSQIRDNKRIYGYTF. CDR3 DNA: TGTGCCAGCTCACAAATCCGGGACAACAAAAGGATCTATGGCTACACCTTC. The J gene is TRBJ1-2, the V gene TRBV18; D may be TRBD1 (6 bases). V shed 4 bases and J shed 4 bases, with 22 bases lying between them. CDR1 is KGHSH, CDR2 LQKENI, per germline. This CDR3 contains 17 residues. Variable domain in full (rest from reference TRBV18 and TRBJ1-2): NAGVMQNPRHLVRRRGQEARLRCSPMKGHSHVYWYRQLPEEGLKFMVYLQKENIIDESGMPKERFSAEFPKEGPSILRIQQVVRGDSAAYFCASSQIRDNKRIYGYTFGSGTRLTVV.

V gene TRBV11-3 combines with J gene TRBJ1-1; no reliable D call. This CDR3 region has 13 residues. The ends were cut back, 6 bases at V and 2 bases at J, with 10 bases in the middle. The germline V gene has CDR1 SGHNT and CDR2 YENEEA. CDR3 region: CASSSQYNTEAFF. The DNA for the CDR3 is TGTGCCAGCAGTTCTCAGTATAACACTGAAGCTTTCTTT.